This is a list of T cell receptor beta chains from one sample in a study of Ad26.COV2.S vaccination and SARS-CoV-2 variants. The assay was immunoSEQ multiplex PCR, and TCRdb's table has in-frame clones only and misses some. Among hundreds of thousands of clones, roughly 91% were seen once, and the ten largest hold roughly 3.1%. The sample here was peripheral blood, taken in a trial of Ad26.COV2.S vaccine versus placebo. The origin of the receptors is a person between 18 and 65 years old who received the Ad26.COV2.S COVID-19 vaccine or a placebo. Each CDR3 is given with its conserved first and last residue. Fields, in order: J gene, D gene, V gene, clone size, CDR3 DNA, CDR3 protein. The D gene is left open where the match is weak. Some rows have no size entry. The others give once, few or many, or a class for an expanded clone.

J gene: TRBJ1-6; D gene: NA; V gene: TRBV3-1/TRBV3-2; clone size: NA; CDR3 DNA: TGTGCCAGCAGCCAAGACTTAATAACCTATAATTCACCCCTCCACTTT; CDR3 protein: CASSQDLITYNSPLHF
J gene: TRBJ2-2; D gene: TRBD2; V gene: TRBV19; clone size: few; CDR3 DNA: TGTGCCAGTAACCACCGACTAGCGGGGTCGAACACCGGGGAGCTGTTTTTT; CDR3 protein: CASNHRLAGSNTGELFF
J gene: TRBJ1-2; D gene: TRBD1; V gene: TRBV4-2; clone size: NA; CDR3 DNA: TGTGCCAGCAGCCTACAATCGGGGACAGAGGGATATGGCTACACCTTC; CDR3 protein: CASSLQSGTEGYGYTF
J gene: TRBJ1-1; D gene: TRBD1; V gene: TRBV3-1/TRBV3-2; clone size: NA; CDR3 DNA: TGTGCCAGCAGCGATACAGGGGGAGCAACTGAAGCTTTCTTT; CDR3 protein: CASSDTGGATEAFF
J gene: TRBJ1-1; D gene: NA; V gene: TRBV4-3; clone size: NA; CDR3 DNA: TGCGCCAGCAGCCAAGATGTAACAGGGCTGCTCACTGAAGCTTTCTTT; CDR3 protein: CASSQDVTGLLTEAFF
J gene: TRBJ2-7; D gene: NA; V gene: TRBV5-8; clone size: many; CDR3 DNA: TGTGCCAGCAGGGGCCCCTACGAGCAGTACTTC; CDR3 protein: CASRGPYEQYF
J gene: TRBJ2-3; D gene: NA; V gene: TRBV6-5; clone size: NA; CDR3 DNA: TGTGCCAGCAGTTACTCCCCTAGCACAGATACGCAGTATTTT; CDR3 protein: CASSYSPSTDTQYF
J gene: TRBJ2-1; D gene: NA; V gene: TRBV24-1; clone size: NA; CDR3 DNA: TGTGCCACCAGTGATACCATAGGGGGTTCTTTGGATGAGCAGTTCTTC; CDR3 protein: CATSDTIGGSLDEQFF
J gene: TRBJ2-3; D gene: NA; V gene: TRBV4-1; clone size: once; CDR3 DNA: TGCGCCAGCAGCCCCCTTGGATACACAGATACGCAGTATTTT; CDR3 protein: CASSPLGYTDTQYF
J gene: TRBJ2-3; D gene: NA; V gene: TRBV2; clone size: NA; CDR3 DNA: TGTGCCAGCAGTGAAGTTGGACGGAGACTAACAGATACGCAGTATTTT; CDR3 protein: CASSEVGRRLTDTQYF
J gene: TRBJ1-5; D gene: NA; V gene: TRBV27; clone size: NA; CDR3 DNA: TGTGCCAGCAGTCCTTGGGACGGTAGCAATCAGCCCCAGCATTTT; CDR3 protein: CASSPWDGSNQPQHF
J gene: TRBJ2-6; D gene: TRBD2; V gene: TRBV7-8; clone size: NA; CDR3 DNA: TGTGCCAGCAGCTTCGGGGCGGGGGGAGGATTGTATGGGGCCAACGTCCTGACTTTC; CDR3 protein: CASSFGAGGGLYGANVLTF
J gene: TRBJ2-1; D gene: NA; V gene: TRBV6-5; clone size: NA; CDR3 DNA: TGTGCCAGCAGTCATCAGGGGTCCTACAATGAGCAGTTCTTC; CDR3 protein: CASSHQGSYNEQFF
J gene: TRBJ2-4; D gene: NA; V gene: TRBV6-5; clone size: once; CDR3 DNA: TGTGCCAGCACCTCCACGAAAAACATTCAGTACTTC; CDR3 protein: CASTSTKNIQYF
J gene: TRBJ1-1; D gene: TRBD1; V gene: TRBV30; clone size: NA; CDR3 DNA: TGTGCCGGGACCGGGACAGCCAACACTGAAGCTTTCTTT; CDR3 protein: CAGTGTANTEAFF
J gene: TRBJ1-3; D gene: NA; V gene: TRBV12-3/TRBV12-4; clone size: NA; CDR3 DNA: TGTGCCAGCAGCCTCATGAGGCGGATTTTTTTT; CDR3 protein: CASSLMRRIFF
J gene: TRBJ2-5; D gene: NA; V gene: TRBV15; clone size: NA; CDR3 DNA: TGTGCCACCAGCAGAGCCCAGGGGAAAGAGACCCAGTACTTC; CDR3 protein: CATSRAQGKETQYF
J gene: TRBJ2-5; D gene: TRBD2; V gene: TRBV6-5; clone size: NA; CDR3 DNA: TGTGCCAGCAGAATAGCGGGGGGCCTACAAGAGACCCAGTACTTC; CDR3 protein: CASRIAGGLQETQYF
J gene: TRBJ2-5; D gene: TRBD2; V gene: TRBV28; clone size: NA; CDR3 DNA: TGTGCCAGCAGTTTATCTAGCGGGGTAGCAGAGACCCAGTACTTC; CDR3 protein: CASSLSSGVAETQYF
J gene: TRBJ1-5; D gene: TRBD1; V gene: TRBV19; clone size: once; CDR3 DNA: TGTGCCAGTCAACAGGGGTTCAATCAGCCCCAGCATTTT; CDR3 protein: CASQQGFNQPQHF
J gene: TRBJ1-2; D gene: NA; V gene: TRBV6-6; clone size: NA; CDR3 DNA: TGTGCCAGCAGTTACTCGAAGGGGTTATACGGCTACACCTTC; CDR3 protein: CASSYSKGLYGYTF
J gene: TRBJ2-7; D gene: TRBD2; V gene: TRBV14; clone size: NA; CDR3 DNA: TGTGCCAGCAGCCAGCGACTAGCGAAATACGAGCAGTACTTC; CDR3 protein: CASSQRLAKYEQYF
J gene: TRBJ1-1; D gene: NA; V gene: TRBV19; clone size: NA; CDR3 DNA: TGTGCCAGTATGGGGAGGGCCACCAACACTGAAGCTTTCTTT; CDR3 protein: CASMGRATNTEAFF
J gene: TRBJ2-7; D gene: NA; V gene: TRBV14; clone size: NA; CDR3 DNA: TGTGCCAGCAGCCAAGTCCCGCGGCTATACGAGCAGTACTTC; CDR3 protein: CASSQVPRLYEQYF
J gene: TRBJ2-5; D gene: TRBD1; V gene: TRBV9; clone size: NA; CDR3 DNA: TGTGCCAGCAGCGTCCGGACAGGGAGTTCCGAAGAGACCCAGTACTTC; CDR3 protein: CASSVRTGSSEETQYF
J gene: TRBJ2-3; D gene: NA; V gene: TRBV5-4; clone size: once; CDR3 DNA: TGTGCCAGCAGCTTCTTAGCGGCGGACACAGATACGCAGTATTTT; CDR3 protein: CASSFLAADTDTQYF
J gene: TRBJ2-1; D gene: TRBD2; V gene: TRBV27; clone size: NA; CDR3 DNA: TGTGCCAGCAGTTTGGTTGGACTAGCCTACAATGAGCAGTTCTTC; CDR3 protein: CASSLVGLAYNEQFF
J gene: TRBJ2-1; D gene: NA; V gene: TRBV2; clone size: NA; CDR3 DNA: TGTGCCAGCAGGGTTGGAGGTTACAATGAGCAGTTCTTC; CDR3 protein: CASRVGGYNEQFF
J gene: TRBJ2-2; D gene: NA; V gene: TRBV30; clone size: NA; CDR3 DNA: TGTGCCTGGACCCCCGGACTTACGAACACCGGGGAGCTGTTTTTT; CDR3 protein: CAWTPGLTNTGELFF
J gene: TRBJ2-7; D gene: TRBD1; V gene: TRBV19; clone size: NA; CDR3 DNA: TGTGCCAGTAGTGTCGAACAGGGGATCTCCTACGAGCAGTACTTC; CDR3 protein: CASSVEQGISYEQYF
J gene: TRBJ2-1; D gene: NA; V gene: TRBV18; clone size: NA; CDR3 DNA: TGTGCCAGCTCACCATTGTCCTCAGGCCTCAATGAGCAGTTCTTC; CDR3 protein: CASSPLSSGLNEQFF
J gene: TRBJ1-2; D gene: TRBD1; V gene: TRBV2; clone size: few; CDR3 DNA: TGTGCCAGCAAGGGACAGGGGGCGGTCTATGGCTACACCTTC; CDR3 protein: CASKGQGAVYGYTF
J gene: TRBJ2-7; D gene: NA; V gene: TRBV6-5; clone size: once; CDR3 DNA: TGTGCCAGCAGTTACTCGGGTCAGGTGAGCTCCTACGAGCAGTACTTC; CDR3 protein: CASSYSGQVSSYEQYF
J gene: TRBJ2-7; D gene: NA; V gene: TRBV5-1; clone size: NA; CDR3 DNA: TGCGCCAGCAGCTTGGCCCGGAGGGGCGGGATATACGAGCAGTACTTC; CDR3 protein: CASSLARRGGIYEQYF